These 10 T cell receptor beta chains were all obtained from the same sample, sequenced in a study of blood T cell repertoires in COVID-19. TCRdb's table, derived via immunoSEQ multiplex PCR, lists solely in-frame clones and lacks some. The table shows about 120,000 clones, with approximately 71% occurring only once. Sequenced input: peripheral blood. The receptors originated from a human donor in a cohort sampled during active COVID-19.

This chain joins TRBV4-1 and TRBJ1-2; D ambiguous. Germline CDR1 MGHRA, CDR2 YSYEKL. This CDR3 region has 15 residues. Trimming took 0 bases from V and 0 from J, leaving 8 bases between them. CDR3 residues: CASSQDSVANYGYTF. For the CDR3, the DNA is TGCGCCAGCAGCCAAGATTCGGTCGCTAACTATGGCTACACCTTC.

The gene calls are TRBV6-5 and TRBJ2-7, with 9 bases matching TRBD2. CDR3 length equals 14 residues. Germline assignment: CDR1 MNHEY and CDR2 SVGAGI. J gave up 6 bases and V 5 bases, and 8 bases lay outside the gene matches. CDR3 in DNA: TGTGCCAGCAGTCTAATAGCGGGAGCGGTCGAGCAGTACTTC. It translates to CASSLIAGAVEQYF.

The chain couples TRBV3-1 (or the pseudogene TRBV3-2) to TRBJ2-7; TRBD2 might be the D (5 bases). This CDR3 spans 16 amino acids. The germline CDR1 and CDR2 sequences are LGHDT and YNNKEL (reference sequence). Trimming took off 0 bases at V and 2 bases at J, with 14 bases between the two ends. The CDR3 spells CASSQDSISGTYEQYF. For the CDR3, the DNA is TGTGCCAGCAGCCAAGATTCGATCTCCGGGACCTACGAGCAGTACTTC.

The chain has TRBV24-1 and TRBJ1-2; TRBD1 matches at 7 bases. The CDR3 has 14 residues. Germline V gives CDR1 KGHDR, CDR2 SFDVKD. V trimming: 1 base; J trimming: 7 bases; junction bases outside the gene matches: 5. The CDR3 coding sequence is TGTGCCACCAGTGATTTAAAGGGGGCGAGTGGCTACACCTTC. Protein: CATSDLKGASGYTF.

The rearrangement links TRBV6-2 or TRBV6-3 to TRBJ2-7; the D is unclear. The CDR3 has 11 residues. Germline V gives CDR1 MNHEY, CDR2 SVGEGT. V was trimmed by 6 bases and J by 6 bases, leaving 9 bases between them. CDR3 DNA: TGTGCCAGCAGCCCTAACTCCGAGCAGTACTTC. Translated: CASSPNSEQYF.

The CDR3, as DNA: TGTGCCAGCAGCCCATGGACTAGCGGGGAACTCAATGAGCAGTTCTTC. Protein product: CASSPWTSGELNEQFF. V gene TRBV3-1 (or the pseudogene TRBV3-2) combines with J gene TRBJ2-1; 12 bases map to TRBD2. J lost 6 bases, V lost 4 bases, and 7 bases had no gene match. CDR1 is LGHDT and CDR2 is YNNKEL in the germline V gene (reference sequence). The CDR3 has 16 residues.

This chain connects TRBV10-2 to TRBJ1-2, with D perhaps matching TRBD1 (6 bases). Germline CDR1 is WSHSY and CDR2 is SAAADI. CDR3 length equals 15 residues. V was clipped by 2 bases and J by 7 bases, with 17 bases between them. The CDR3 sequence is CASSEPQGFGSGYTF. In nucleotides, the CDR3 is TGCGCCAGCAGTGAGCCACAGGGATTCGGATCTGGCTACACCTTC.

V gene TRBV27 combines with J gene TRBJ1-5; tentative D call: TRBD1 (6 bases). This CDR3 is 17 amino acids long. CDR1 and CDR2 (germline): MNHEY, SMNVEV (reference sequence). Trimming took off 8 bases at V and 6 bases at J, with 26 bases between the two ends. The CDR3 is CASSPLGQTSNTQPQHF. CDR3 in DNA: TGTGCCAGCTCCCCACTCGGACAGACCTCCAACACTCAGCCCCAGCATTTT.

The chain combines TRBV4-1 with TRBJ2-5; 8 bases align to TRBD2. The CDR3 consists of 16 residues. Germline V gene data show CDR1 as MGHRA and CDR2 as YSYEKL. Germline trimming cut 4 bases from V and 1 base from J; bases unmatched to any gene: 8. CDR3 sequence: CASSPGGAPTQETQYF. The CDR3 DNA reads as TGCGCCAGCAGCCCGGGGGGGGCTCCTACCCAAGAGACCCAGTACTTC.

The CDR3 coding sequence is TGTGCCAGTAGTATGCGGGCCGCATATGGCTACACCTTC. It specifies CASSMRAAYGYTF. This chain joins TRBV19 and TRBJ1-2, with D unclear. V gave up 3 bases and J gave up 5 bases, with 10 bases separating them. The CDR3 runs 13 residues. Germline values: CDR1 LNHDA, CDR2 SQIVND (reference sequence).